Following are 15 T cell receptor beta chains from one sample sequenced in a study of blood T cell repertoires in COVID-19. Sequenced by immunoSEQ multiplex PCR; TCRdb stores in-frame clones only, minus some. The data contain roughly 520,000 clones, more than 75% of them singletons. The sequenced sample consisted of PBMCs or T cells enriched from blood (not recorded which). The receptors stem from a woman aged 40 to 50 who had recovered from COVID-19.

The chain combines TRBV5-1 with TRBJ2-1; TRBD2 matches at 11 bases. The CDR3 contains 16 residues. J gave up 5 bases and V 4 bases, and 8 bases lay outside the gene matches. From germline, CDR1 is SGHRS and CDR2 YFSETQ. As DNA, the CDR3 is TGCGCCAGCAGCCCGCAGGGACTAGCGGCAAACAATGAGCAGTTCTTC. Residues: CASSPQGLAANNEQFF.

The V gene is TRBV25-1, the J gene TRBJ2-1; a weak D match, TRBD2 (6 bases). CDR3 length: 16 amino acids. V was clipped by 5 bases and J by 0 bases, with 14 bases between them. Germline CDR1 MGHDK, CDR2 SYGVNS. This CDR3 reads CASSPRGGSSYNEQFF. The CDR3 nucleotides read TGTGCCAGCAGTCCCCGAGGAGGGAGCTCCTACAATGAGCAGTTCTTC.

The chain has TRBV5-4 and TRBJ2-5; the match to TRBD2 covers 10 bases. CDR1 and CDR2 from the germline V gene are SGHNT and YYREEE (reference sequence). V lost 0 bases, J lost 5 bases, and 7 bases stayed unmatched. The CDR3 loop spans 16 amino acids. In DNA, the CDR3 is TGTGCCAGCAGCTTGGATGCACTAGCGGGATGGGAGACCCAGTACTTC. As protein: CASSLDALAGWETQYF.

The chain has TRBV27 and TRBJ2-7; 8 bases are shared with TRBD2. There are 15 residues in the CDR3. CDR1 MNHEY and CDR2 SMNVEV come from the germline V gene (reference sequence). Trimming at V came to 2 bases and at J to 0 bases, leaving 3 bases not matched to a gene. This CDR3 is CASSLGLASSYEQYF. CDR3 DNA sequence: TGTGCCAGCAGTTTAGGACTAGCCTCCTCCTACGAGCAGTACTTC.

The chain joins TRBV12-3 or TRBV12-4 to TRBJ1-2; D not certain. The ends were cut back, 3 bases at V and 3 bases at J, with 8 bases in the middle. This CDR3 region has 13 residues. The CDR3 DNA reads TGTGCCAGCAGTTTTTCCTACGACTATGGCTACACCTTC. It codes for CASSFSYDYGYTF.

The chain uses TRBV4-1 and TRBJ2-3, with 8 nucleotides matching TRBD2. V lost 0 bases and J lost 2; bases outside the gene matches: 7. CDR3 length: 17 amino acids. Per the germline V gene, CDR1 is MGHRA and CDR2 is YSYEKL. CDR3 amino acids: CASSQDASGSHTDTQYF. The CDR3 DNA follows: TGCGCCAGCAGCCAAGACGCCAGCGGGAGTCACACAGATACGCAGTATTTT.

V usage is TRBV14 and J usage is TRBJ1-6; unclear D gene. CDR3 size: 14 residues. V lost 2 bases to trimming and J lost 15 bases, with 17 bases between them. CDR1 and CDR2 (germline): SGHDN, FVKESK. CDR3 DNA: TGTGCCAGCAGCCAATCCTTGCCGGGTCTCGGCCTCCACTTT. This sequence encodes CASSQSLPGLGLHF.

V and J are TRBV7-2 and TRBJ2-7, with D possibly matching TRBD1 (6 bases). V was shortened by 1 base and J by 2 bases, with 12 bases between the two germline ends. The CDR3 sequence is 15 residues long. Germline V gene sequence: CDR1 SGHTA, CDR2 FQGNSA. CDR3 in amino acids: CASSLGQGIAYEQYF. DNA of the CDR3: TGTGCCAGCAGCTTAGGCCAGGGGATCGCCTACGAGCAGTACTTC.

V gene TRBV27 combines with J gene TRBJ1-5; 8 nucleotides agree with TRBD1. V gave up 8 bases and J gave up 5 bases; unmatched junction bases: 14. The germline V gene encodes CDR1 MNHEY and CDR2 SMNVEV (reference sequence). The CDR3 has 16 amino acids. CDR3 sequence: CASGPITGGVDQPQHF. For the CDR3, the DNA is TGTGCCAGCGGGCCAATCACAGGGGGGGTAGATCAGCCCCAGCATTTT.

This clone occurred once. CDR3 sequence reads: CASSLDTSEYNEQFF. CDR3 in DNA: TGCGCCAGCAGCTTGGATACTAGCGAGTACAATGAGCAGTTCTTC. The chain uses TRBV5-1 and TRBJ2-1, with 7 bases identical to TRBD2. The CDR3 sequence is 15 residues long. Per germline, CDR1 SGHRS and CDR2 YFSETQ. The J segment lost 4 bases and the V segment lost 0 bases, leaving 4 bases of the junction unmatched.

The genes are TRBV7-2 and TRBJ2-1; the D gene is possibly TRBD2 (6 bases). Germline V gene sequence: CDR1 SGHTA, CDR2 FQGNSA. The CDR3 runs 16 residues. The V gene lost 5 bases and the J gene lost 0 bases, with 14 bases spanning the gap. In DNA, the CDR3 is TGTGCCAGCAGCAGAATGACTAGTCTCTCCTACAATGAGCAGTTCTTC. Residues: CASSRMTSLSYNEQFF.

V is TRBV5-1 and J is TRBJ2-1; 8 bases align to TRBD2. CDR1 is SGHRS and CDR2 is YFSETQ in the germline V gene. Trimming cost V 3 bases and J 6 bases; bases outside gene matches: 11. This CDR3 has 16 amino acids. The CDR3 sequence: CASSSSIGTSPNEQFF. CDR3 bases: TGCGCCAGCAGCTCTTCGATCGGGACTAGTCCCAATGAGCAGTTCTTC. Combining the CDR3 with reference TRBV5-1 and TRBJ2-1 gives the whole variable domain KAGVTQTPRYLIKTRGQQVTLSCSPISGHRSVSWYQQTPGQGLQFLFEYFSETQRNKGNFPGRFSGRQFSNSRSEMNVSTLELGDSALYLCASSSSIGTSPNEQFFGPGTRLTVL.

The chain joins TRBV2 to TRBJ2-7, with D unclear. The CDR3 runs to 10 residues. Germline V gene sequence: CDR1 SNHLY, CDR2 FYNNEI. V was trimmed by 7 bases and J by 5 bases, leaving 6 bases between them. CDR3 coding DNA: TGTGCCAGCACGTCCCACGAGCAGTACTTC. Translated: CASTSHEQYF.

The V and J genes are TRBV29-1 and TRBJ2-1, with 10 positions matching TRBD2. After removal of 4 bases from V and 4 bases from J, the junction contained 1 base not matched to a gene. Germline-derived CDR1 and CDR2 are SQVTM and ANQGSEA. This CDR3 spans 13 amino acids. DNA of the CDR3: TGCAGCGTTGTAGCGGGAGGATACAATGAGCAGTTCTTC. This gives the protein CSVVAGGYNEQFF.

The chain recombines TRBV4-1 with TRBJ1-1, with D unresolved. Trimming removed 1 base from V and 7 bases from J, with 10 bases in between. Germline CDR1 is MGHRA and CDR2 is YSYEKL. The CDR3 is made up of 13 amino acids. The CDR3 is CASSQVPRSEAFF. The CDR3 DNA follows: TGCGCCAGCAGCCAAGTGCCGCGGAGTGAAGCTTTCTTT.